This T cell receptor (beta chain) was identified during a study of blood T cells in healthy people across ages. This CDR3 spans 17 amino acids. CDR1 is SGHVS, CDR2 FQNEAQ, per germline. V lost 2 bases, J lost 4 bases, and 13 bases stayed unmatched. The second PCR ran about 6 to 12 cycles with a sample-barcoded 5' primer and J-beta primers. TCRdb called the 5' RACE reads again in MiXCR, with one record for every CDR3 protein. The sample has 1,300,000 or so distinct CDR3 sequences, approximately 63% seen once; the top ten hold approximately 7%. The sample taken for sequencing was blood. This sequence was found in a man between 18 and 29 years old in good health. V usage is TRBV7-8 and J usage is TRBJ2-7, with 8 bases aligning to TRBD2. The CDR3 spells CASSLPTRSGSLYEQYF. The CDR3 DNA reads TGTGCCAGCAGCTTACCAACTCGGAGCGGGAGTCTATACGAGCAGTACTTC.